This T cell receptor beta chain was profiled in a study of B cell selection in AIRE deficiency. CD4+CD127+ cells were sorted as the conventional CD4 T cells. Clones were read by immunoSEQ multiplex PCR, and TCRdb kept only the in-frame ones, dropping some. Here the sample spans 20,000 to 25,000 clones, roughly 97% being singletons. The germline V gene encodes CDR1 LNHDA and CDR2 SQIVND (reference sequence). This CDR3 region has 20 residues. V was clipped by 5 bases and J by 0 bases; unmatched bases: 13. The chain employs TRBV19 and TRBJ2-3; 14 bases align to TRBD2. The source is a human donor in good health. Sequenced sample: CD4+CD127+ conventional T cells sorted from PBMCs. The DNA of the CDR3 is TGTGCCAGTAGTTCACCGACTAGCGGGAGGGCTTCGGTTAGCACAGATACGCAGTATTTT. It is translated as CASSSPTSGRASVSTDTQYF.